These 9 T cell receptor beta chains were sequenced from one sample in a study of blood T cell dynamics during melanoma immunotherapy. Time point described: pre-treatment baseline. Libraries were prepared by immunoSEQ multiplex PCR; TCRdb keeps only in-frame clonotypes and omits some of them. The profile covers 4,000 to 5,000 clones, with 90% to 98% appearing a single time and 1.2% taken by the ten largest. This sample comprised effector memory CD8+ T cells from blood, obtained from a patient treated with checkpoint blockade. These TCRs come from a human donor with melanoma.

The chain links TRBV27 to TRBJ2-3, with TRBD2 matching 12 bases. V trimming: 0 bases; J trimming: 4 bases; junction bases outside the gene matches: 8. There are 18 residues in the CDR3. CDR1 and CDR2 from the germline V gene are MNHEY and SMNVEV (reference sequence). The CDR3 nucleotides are TGTGCCAGCAGTTTATCGAAAATCCTAGCGGGAGGGCCAGATACGCAGTATTTT. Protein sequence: CASSLSKILAGGPDTQYF.

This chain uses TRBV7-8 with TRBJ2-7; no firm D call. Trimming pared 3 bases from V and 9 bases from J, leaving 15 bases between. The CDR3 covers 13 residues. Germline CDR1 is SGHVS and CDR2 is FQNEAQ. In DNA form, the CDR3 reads TGTGCCAGCAGCTTGTCGGCAGGTACCGGGCAGTACTTC. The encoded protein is CASSLSAGTGQYF.

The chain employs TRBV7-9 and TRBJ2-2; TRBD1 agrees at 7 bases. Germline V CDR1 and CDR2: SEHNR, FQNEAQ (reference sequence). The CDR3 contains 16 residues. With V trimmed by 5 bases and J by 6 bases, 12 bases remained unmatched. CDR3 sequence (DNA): TGTGCCAGCAGCGACAGGGCTATGGTTGGAGCCGGGGAGCTGTTTTTT. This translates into CASSDRAMVGAGELFF.

As DNA, the CDR3 is TGTGCCAGCAGCTGGACCCCTCGCACAGATACGCAGTATTTT. Protein: CASSWTPRTDTQYF. V is TRBV5-5 and J is TRBJ2-3; no reliable D call. The CDR3 is 14 amino acids. The V end was cut by 3 bases, the J end by 1 base, with 9 bases between. The germline V gene encodes CDR1 SGHKS and CDR2 YYEKEE (reference sequence).

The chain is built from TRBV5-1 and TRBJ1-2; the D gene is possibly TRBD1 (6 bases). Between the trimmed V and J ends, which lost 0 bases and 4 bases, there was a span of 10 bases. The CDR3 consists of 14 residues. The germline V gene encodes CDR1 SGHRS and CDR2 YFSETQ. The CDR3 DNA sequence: TGCGCCAGCAGCTTGGGGGGGCTCAGCTATGGCTACACCTTC. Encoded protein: CASSLGGLSYGYTF.

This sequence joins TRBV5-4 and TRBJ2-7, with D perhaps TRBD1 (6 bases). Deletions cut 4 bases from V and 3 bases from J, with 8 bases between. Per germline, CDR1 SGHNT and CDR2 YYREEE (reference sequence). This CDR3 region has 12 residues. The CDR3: CASSVDSYEQYF. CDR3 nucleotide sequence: TGTGCCAGCAGCGTGGACAGCTACGAGCAGTACTTC.

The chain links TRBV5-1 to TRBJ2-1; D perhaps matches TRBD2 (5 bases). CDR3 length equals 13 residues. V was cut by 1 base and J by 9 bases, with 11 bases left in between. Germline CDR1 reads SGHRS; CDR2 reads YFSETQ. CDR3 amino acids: CASSLRGRSEQFF. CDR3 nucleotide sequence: TGCGCCAGCAGCTTGAGAGGGCGTAGTGAGCAGTTCTTC. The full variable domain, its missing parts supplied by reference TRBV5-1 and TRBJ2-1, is KAGVTQTPRYLIKTRGQQVTLSCSPISGHRSVSWYQQTPGQGLQFLFEYFSETQRNKGNFPGRFSGRQFSNSRSEMNVSTLELGDSALYLCASSLRGRSEQFFGPGTRLTVL.

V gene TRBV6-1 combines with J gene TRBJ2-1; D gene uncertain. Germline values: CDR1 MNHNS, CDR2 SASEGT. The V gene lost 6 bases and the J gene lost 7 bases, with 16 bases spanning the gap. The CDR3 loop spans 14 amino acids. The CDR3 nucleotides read TGTGCCAGCAGCGAAAACCAGTTTAGAAATGAGCAGTTCTTC. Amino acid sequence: CASSENQFRNEQFF.

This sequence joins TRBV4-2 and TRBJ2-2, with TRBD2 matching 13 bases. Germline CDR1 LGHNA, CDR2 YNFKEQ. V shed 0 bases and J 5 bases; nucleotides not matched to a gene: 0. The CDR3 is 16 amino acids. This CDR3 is CASSQETSGRTGELFF. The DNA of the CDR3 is TGTGCCAGCAGCCAAGAGACTAGCGGGAGGACCGGGGAGCTGTTTTTT.